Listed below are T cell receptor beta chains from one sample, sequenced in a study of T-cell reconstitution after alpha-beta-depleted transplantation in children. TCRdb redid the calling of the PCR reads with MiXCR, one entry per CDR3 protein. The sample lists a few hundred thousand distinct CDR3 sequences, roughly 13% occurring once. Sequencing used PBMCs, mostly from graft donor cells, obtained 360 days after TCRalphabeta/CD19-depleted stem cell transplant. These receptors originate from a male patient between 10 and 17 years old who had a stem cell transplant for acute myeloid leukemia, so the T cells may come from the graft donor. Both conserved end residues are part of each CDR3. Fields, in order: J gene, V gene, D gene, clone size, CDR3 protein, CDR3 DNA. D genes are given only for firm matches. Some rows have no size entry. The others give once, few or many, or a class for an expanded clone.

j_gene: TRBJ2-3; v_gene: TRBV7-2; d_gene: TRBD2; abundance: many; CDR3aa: CASSLVLASTDTQYF; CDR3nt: TGTGCCAGCAGCTTAGTACTAGCGAGCACAGATACGCAGTATTTT
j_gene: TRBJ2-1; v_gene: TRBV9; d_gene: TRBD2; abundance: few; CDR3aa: CASSADPLVGGYNEQFF; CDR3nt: TGTGCCAGCAGCGCCGACCCTTTAGTGGGGGGGTACAATGAGCAGTTCTTC
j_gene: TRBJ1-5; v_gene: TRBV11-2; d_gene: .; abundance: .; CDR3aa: CASSLEQTNQPQHF; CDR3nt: TGTGCCAGCAGCTTAGAACAAACCAATCAGCCCCAGCATTTT
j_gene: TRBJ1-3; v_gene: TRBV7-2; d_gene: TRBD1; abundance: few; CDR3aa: CASSVGTASGNTIYF; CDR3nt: TGTGCCAGCAGCGTTGGGACAGCCTCTGGAAACACCATATATTTT
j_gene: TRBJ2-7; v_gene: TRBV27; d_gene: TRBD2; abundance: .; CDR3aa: CASSFSGRDEQYF; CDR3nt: TGTGCCAGCAGTTTTAGCGGGAGAGACGAGCAGTACTTC
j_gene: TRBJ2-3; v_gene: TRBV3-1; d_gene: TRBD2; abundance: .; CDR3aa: CASSRGLAGGHTQYF; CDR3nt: TGTGCCAGCAGCCGAGGACTAGCGGGAGGGCATACGCAGTATTTT
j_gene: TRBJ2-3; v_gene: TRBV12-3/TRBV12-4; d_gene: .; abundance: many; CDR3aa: CASSPQGRGPTDTQYF; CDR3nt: TGTGCCAGCAGCCCCCAGGGACGGGGGCCCACAGATACGCAGTATTTT
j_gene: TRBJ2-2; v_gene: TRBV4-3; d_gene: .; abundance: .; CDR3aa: CASSQGGVLNTGELFF; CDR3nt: TGCGCCAGCAGCCAAGGAGGTGTTCTAAACACCGGGGAGCTGTTTTTT
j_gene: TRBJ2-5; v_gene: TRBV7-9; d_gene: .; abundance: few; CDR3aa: CASSPPKEGRYQETQYF; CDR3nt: TGTGCCAGCAGCCCTCCCAAGGAGGGTCGATACCAAGAGACCCAGTACTTC
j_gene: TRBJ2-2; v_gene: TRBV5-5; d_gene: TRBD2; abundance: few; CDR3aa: CASSWPRLAGLNTGELFF; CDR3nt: TGTGCCAGCAGTTGGCCGCGGCTAGCGGGGCTGAACACCGGGGAGCTGTTTTTT
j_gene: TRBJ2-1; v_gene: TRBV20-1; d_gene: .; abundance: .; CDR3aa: CSAPTDYNEQFF; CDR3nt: TGCAGTGCCCCAACGGACTACAATGAGCAGTTCTTC
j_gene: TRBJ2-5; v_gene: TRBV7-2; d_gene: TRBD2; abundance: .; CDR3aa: CASSAPSGKGQETQYF; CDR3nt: TGTGCCAGCAGCGCCCCCAGCGGGAAGGGTCAAGAGACCCAGTACTTC
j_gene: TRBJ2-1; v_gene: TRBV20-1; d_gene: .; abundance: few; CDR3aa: CSARGLHNEQFF; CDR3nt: TGCAGTGCCCGGGGACTCCACAATGAGCAGTTCTTC
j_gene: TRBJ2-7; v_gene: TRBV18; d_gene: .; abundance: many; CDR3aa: CASSPQRDSYEQYF; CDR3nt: TGTGCCAGCTCACCACAGAGGGACTCCTACGAGCAGTACTTC
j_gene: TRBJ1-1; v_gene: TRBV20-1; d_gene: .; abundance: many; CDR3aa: CSASGMNTEAFF; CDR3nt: TGCAGTGCTAGCGGGATGAACACTGAAGCTTTCTTT
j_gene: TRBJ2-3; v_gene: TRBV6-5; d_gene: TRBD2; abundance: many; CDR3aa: CASSYFTGTSADTQYF; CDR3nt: TGTGCCAGCAGTTACTTTACCGGGACTAGCGCGGATACGCAGTATTTT
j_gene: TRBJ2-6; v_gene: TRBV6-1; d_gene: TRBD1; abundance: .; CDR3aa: CASSGLQGATGANVLTF; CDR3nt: TGTGCCAGCAGCGGGCTACAGGGGGCAACTGGGGCCAACGTCCTGACTTTC
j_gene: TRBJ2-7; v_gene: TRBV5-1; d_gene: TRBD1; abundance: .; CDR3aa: CASSLAPGTGYEQYF; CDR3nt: TGCGCCAGCAGCTTGGCCCCAGGGACAGGGTACGAGCAGTACTTC
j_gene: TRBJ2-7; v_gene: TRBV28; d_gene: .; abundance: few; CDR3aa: CASSLLWRVGYEQYF; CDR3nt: TGTGCCAGCAGTTTATTGTGGAGGGTGGGCTACGAGCAGTACTTC
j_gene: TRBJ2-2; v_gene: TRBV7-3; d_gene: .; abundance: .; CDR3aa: CASTASQRGYTGELFF; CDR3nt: TGTGCCAGCACCGCTTCGCAGCGCGGTTACACCGGGGAGCTGTTTTTT
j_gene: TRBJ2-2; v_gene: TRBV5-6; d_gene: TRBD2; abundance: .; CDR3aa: CASSLAWTSGRKDTGELFF; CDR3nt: TGTGCCAGCAGCTTGGCCTGGACTAGCGGGAGGAAGGACACCGGGGAGCTGTTTTTT
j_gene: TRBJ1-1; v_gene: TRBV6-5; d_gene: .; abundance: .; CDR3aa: CASSQRTENTEAFF; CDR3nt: TGTGCCAGCAGCCAGAGGACCGAGAACACTGAAGCTTTCTTT
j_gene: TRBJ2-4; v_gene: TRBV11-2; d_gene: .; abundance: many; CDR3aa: CASSLNRAENIQYF; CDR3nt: TGTGCCAGCAGCTTAAATAGGGCAGAAAACATTCAGTACTTC
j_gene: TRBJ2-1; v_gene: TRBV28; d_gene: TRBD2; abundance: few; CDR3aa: CASSALAVLYNEQFF; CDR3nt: TGTGCCAGCAGCGCACTAGCGGTCCTATACAATGAGCAGTTCTTC
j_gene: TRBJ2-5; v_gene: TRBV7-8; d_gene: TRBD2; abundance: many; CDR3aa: CASSFMAGGPRETQYF; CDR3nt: TGTGCCAGCAGCTTTATGGCGGGAGGGCCTCGAGAGACCCAGTACTTC
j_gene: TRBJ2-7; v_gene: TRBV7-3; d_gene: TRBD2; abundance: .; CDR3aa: CASSLRISGRADPYEQYF; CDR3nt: TGTGCCAGCAGCTTAAGAATAAGCGGGAGGGCCGACCCCTACGAGCAGTACTTC
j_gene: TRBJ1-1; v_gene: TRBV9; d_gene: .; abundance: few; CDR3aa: CASSLTAGVNTEAFF; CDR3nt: TGTGCCAGCTCCTTAACCGCCGGAGTGAACACTGAAGCTTTCTTT
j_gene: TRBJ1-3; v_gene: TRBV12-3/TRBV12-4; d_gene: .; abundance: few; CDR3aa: CASQRYGNTIYF; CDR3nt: TGTGCCAGCCAGCGTTATGGAAACACCATATATTTT
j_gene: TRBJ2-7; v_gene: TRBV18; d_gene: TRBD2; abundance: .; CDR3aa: CASSHGTSAYEQYF; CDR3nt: TGTGCCAGCTCACACGGGACTAGCGCCTACGAGCAGTACTTC
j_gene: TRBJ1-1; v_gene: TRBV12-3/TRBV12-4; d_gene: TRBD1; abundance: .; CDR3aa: CASSLRQGAEAFF; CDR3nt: TGTGCCAGCAGTTTAAGACAGGGGGCTGAAGCTTTCTTT
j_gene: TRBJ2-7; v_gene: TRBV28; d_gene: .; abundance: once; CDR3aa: CASSSPPEQYF; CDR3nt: TGTGCCAGCAGTTCCCCCCCCGAGCAGTACTTC
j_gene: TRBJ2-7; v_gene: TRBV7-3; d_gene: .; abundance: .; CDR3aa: CASSLQPAGASYEQYF; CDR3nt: TGTGCCAGCAGCTTACAGCCAGCGGGCGCGTCCTACGAGCAGTACTTC
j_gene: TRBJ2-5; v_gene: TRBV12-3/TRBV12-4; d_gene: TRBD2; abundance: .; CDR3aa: CASSFGRGLAGQETQYF; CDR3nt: TGTGCCAGCAGTTTTGGTAGGGGGCTAGCGGGACAAGAGACCCAGTACTTC
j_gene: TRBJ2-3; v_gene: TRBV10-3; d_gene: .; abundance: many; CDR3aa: CAISGEWTDTQYF; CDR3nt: TGTGCCATCAGCGGGGAGTGGACAGATACGCAGTATTTT
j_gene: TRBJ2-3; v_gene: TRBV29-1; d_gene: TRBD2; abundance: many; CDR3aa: CSVEDLAAGETDTQYF; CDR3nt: TGCAGCGTTGAAGATCTGGCAGCGGGAGAGACAGATACGCAGTATTTT
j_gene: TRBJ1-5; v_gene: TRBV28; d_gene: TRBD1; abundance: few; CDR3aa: CASSGQGQPQHF; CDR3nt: TGTGCCAGCAGTGGACAGGGGCAGCCCCAGCATTTT
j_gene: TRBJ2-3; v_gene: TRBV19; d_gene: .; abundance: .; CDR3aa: CASNPRGRRKPLDTQYF; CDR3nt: TGTGCCAGTAATCCGCGTGGACGACGGAAACCTTTAGATACGCAGTATTTT
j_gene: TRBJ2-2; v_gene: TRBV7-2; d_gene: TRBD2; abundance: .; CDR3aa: CASSLRLGGSRTGELFF; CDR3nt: TGTGCCAGCAGCTTGCGTTTGGGCGGGAGTAGGACCGGGGAGCTGTTTTTT
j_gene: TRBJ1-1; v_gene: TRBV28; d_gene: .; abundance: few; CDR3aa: CASSPSLGRGMLRDTEAFF; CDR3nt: TGTGCCAGCAGTCCATCCCTAGGGAGGGGGATGCTTAGGGACACTGAAGCTTTCTTT
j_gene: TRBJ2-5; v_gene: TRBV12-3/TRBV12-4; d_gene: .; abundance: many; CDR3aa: CASTLGPYKIGETQYF; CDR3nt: TGTGCCAGCACTCTAGGACCATACAAAATCGGAGAGACCCAGTACTTC
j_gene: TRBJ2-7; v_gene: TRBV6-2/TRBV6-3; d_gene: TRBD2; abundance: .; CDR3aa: CASSEPGGPDYEQYF; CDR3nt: TGTGCCAGCAGTGAGCCGGGAGGGCCGGATTACGAGCAGTACTTC
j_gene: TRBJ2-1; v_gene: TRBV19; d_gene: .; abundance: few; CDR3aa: CASSRQIYNEQFF; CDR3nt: TGTGCCAGTAGTAGGCAGATTTACAATGAGCAGTTCTTC
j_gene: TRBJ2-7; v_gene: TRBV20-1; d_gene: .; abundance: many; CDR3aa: CSARPDSSYEQYF; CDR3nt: TGCAGTGCTAGGCCCGACAGTTCCTACGAGCAGTACTTC
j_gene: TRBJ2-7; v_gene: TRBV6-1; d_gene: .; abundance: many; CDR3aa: CASTGGSSYEQYF; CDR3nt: TGTGCCAGCACGGGGGGCAGCTCCTACGAGCAGTACTTC
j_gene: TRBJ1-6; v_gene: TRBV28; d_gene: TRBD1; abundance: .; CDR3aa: CASSMPGQGSNSPLHF; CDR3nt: TGTGCCAGCTCCATGCCGGGACAGGGGTCGAATTCACCCCTCCACTTT
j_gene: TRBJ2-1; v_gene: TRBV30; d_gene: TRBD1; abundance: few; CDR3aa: CAYYRGWDEQFF; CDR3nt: TGTGCCTACTACAGGGGGTGGGATGAGCAGTTCTTC
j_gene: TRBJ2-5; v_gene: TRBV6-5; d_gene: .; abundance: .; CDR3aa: CASSYSRIPGPGSEGTQYF; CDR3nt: TGTGCCAGCAGTTACTCACGTATCCCGGGGCCAGGGTCCGAAGGGACCCAGTACTTC
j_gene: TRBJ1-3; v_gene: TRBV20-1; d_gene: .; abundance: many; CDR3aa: CSARAGNTIYF; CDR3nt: TGCAGTGCTAGAGCGGGAAACACCATATATTTT
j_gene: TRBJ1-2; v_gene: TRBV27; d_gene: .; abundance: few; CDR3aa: CASSLPGAYGYTF; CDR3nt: TGTGCCAGCAGTTTACCCGGGGCTTATGGCTACACCTTC
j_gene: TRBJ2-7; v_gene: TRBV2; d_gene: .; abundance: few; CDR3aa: CASSPPPYEQYF; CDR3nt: TGTGCCAGCAGCCCTCCCCCCTACGAGCAGTACTTC
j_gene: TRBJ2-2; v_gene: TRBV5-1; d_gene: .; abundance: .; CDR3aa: CANSLVSRGDTGELFF; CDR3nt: TGCGCCAACAGCTTGGTCAGTAGGGGGGACACCGGGGAGCTGTTTTTT
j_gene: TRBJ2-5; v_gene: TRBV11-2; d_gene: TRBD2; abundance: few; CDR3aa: CASSLSGADSGSEVLETQYF; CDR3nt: TGTGCCAGCAGCTTATCCGGGGCGGATAGCGGGAGTGAAGTGTTAGAGACCCAGTACTTC
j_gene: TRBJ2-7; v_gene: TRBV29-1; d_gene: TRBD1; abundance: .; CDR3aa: CSAVDEDRDNEQYF; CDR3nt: TGCAGCGCCGTCGACGAGGACAGGGACAACGAGCAGTACTTC